A single sample gave rise to the 5 T cell receptor beta chains below, sequenced in a study of cytomegalovirus exposure and HLA in healthy donors. 60 Vbeta and 13 Jbeta primers were used in PCR. Profiled with immunoSEQ multiplex PCR; TCRdb holds only in-frame clones, not every one. The data hold under 150,000 clones, with roughly 78% observed a single time. Sequencing used PBMCs. Receptors originate from a man aged 25 to 45 in good health and CMV-seronegative.

The chain has TRBV6-5 and TRBJ2-7; the D gene is possibly TRBD1 (6 bases). The germline gives CDR1 MNHEY, CDR2 SVGAGI. The V and J ends lost 2 bases and 5 bases respectively, with 13 bases between them. The CDR3 sequence is 14 residues long. The CDR3 spells CASSYEGVGDEQYF. For the CDR3, the DNA is TGTGCCAGCAGTTACGAGGGGGTAGGGGACGAGCAGTACTTC.

The table lists this clone with a count of one. The CDR3, as DNA: TGTGCCAGTAGTATAGACCAGACAGGGGGCAATGAGCAGTTCTTC. It yields the protein CASSIDQTGGNEQFF. The rearrangement links TRBV19 to TRBJ2-1, with TRBD1 matching 9 bases. Germline lookup yields CDR1 LNHDA and CDR2 SQIVND (reference sequence). The CDR3 sequence is 15 residues long. V gave up 0 bases and J gave up 6 bases; unmatched junction bases: 3.

This clone was observed once. V is TRBV18 and J is TRBJ2-7; 7 bases match TRBD1. The germline gives CDR1 KGHSH, CDR2 LQKENI. V lost 4 bases, J lost 4 bases, and 13 bases stayed unmatched. This CDR3 is 16 amino acids long. CDR3 amino acids: CASSHLAEGALYEQYF. The CDR3 region has the DNA TGTGCCAGCTCACACTTAGCTGAGGGGGCTCTTTACGAGCAGTACTTC.

This clone appeared once. This rearrangement joins TRBV18 to TRBJ2-1; tentatively, D is TRBD2 (7 bases). The CDR3 runs to 11 residues. V lost 2 bases and J lost 15, with 11 bases in between. Germline V CDR1 and CDR2: KGHSH, LQKENI. CDR3 amino acids: CASSPGGGLFF. CDR3 nucleotides: TGTGCCAGCTCACCAGGGGGGGGCCTGTTCTTC.

Turning to this clone: Mismatch with germline at one junction end may stem from a read error. The V gene is TRBV7-9, the J gene TRBJ2-3; D possibly corresponds to TRBD2 (6 bases). This CDR3 is 16 amino acids long. Germline CDR1 is SEHNR and CDR2 is FQNEAQ (reference sequence). The CDR3 spells CSSSLGDSSGTDTQYF. The DNA for the CDR3 is TGTTCCAGCAGCTTAGGGGACTCCTCGGGCACAGATACGCAGTATTTT.